Below are 5 T cell receptor beta chains sequenced from a single sample in a study of beta chain features in type 1 diabetes. Study-level results: There was a moderate but significant shortening of TCRB CDR3s in all four CD4+ subsets of Type 1 diabetes patients.

Of the isolated RNA, all was reverse transcribed, and so the sequenced material was expressed TCRB transcripts. Data came from immunoSEQ multiplex PCR; TCRdb stores just in-frame clones and leaves some out. Of some 290,000 clones in the sample, 14% are singletons; the top ten hold less than 0.02%. Their recognized antigens are unknown. The sequenced material came from naive CD4+ T cells from blood. The origin of the receptors is a man aged 30-40 years with type 1 diabetes.

This clone appeared a few times. The genes are TRBV29-1 and TRBJ2-1; D uncertain. Germline CDR1 and CDR2: SQVTM and ANQGSEA. With 4 bases removed from V and 0 bases from J, the gap between germline ends came to 7 bases. The CDR3 runs 13 residues. The CDR3 DNA reads as TGCAGCGTTGTTCTATCCTCCTACAATGAGCAGTTCTTC. Its translation is CSVVLSSYNEQFF.

Only a few counts were recorded for this clone. The V call is TRBV19, the J call TRBJ2-1, with no clear D. Germline-derived CDR1 and CDR2 are LNHDA and SQIVND (reference sequence). The CDR3 length is 12 residues. Trimming pared 3 bases from V and 9 bases from J, leaving 9 bases between. CDR3 loop: CASSMGPREQFF. As DNA, the CDR3 is TGTGCCAGTAGTATGGGCCCACGTGAGCAGTTCTTC.

This chain joins TRBV7-6 and TRBJ2-7; 7 nucleotides align to TRBD2. Germline trimming cut 5 bases from V and 6 bases from J; bases unmatched to any gene: 4. The CDR3 runs to 12 residues. From germline, CDR1 is SGHVS and CDR2 FNYEAQ. The chain's CDR3 is CASSATSSEQYF. The CDR3 nucleotides are TGTGCCAGCAGCGCGACTAGCTCCGAGCAGTACTTC.

The V and J genes are TRBV4-2 and TRBJ2-5; TRBD2 matches 7 bases. The J call may be incorrect, as the DNA end agrees better with TRBJ2-7. The CDR3 length is 16 residues. Germline V CDR1 and CDR2: LGHNA, YNFKEQ. The chain's CDR3 is CASSQDTSATYYEQYF. CDR3 coding DNA: TGTGCCAGCAGCCAGGACACTAGCGCGACGTACTACGAGCAGTACTTC.

The chain combines TRBV30 with TRBJ2-7, with 8 bases matching TRBD1. After removal of 1 base from V and 3 bases from J, the junction contained 11 bases not matched to a gene. From germline, CDR1 is GTSNPN and CDR2 SVGIG (reference sequence). There are 16 residues in the CDR3. The CDR3 reads CAWSGAGGHIRYEQYF. Here the CDR3 DNA reads TGTGCCTGGAGTGGTGCAGGGGGCCACATACGCTACGAGCAGTACTTC.